One sample yielded the 25 T cell receptor beta chains listed below, sequenced in a study of CD4 T cells in relation to SARS-CoV-2 and coronaviruses. The method was immunoSEQ multiplex PCR; TCRdb's version includes in-frame clones alone and lacks a portion of them. The sample has 50,000 to 70,000 clones, over 70% seen once. CD4+ T cells from unexposed donors were obtained before the COVID-19 pandemic (2011-2018). The material sequenced was memory CD4+ T cells from PBMCs. Source of these receptors: a human donor in good health.

The chain is built from TRBV7-2 and TRBJ2-5, with D perhaps matching TRBD2 (6 bases). From germline, CDR1 is SGHTA and CDR2 FQGNSA. The ends were cut back, 5 bases at V and 5 bases at J, with 15 bases in the middle. There are 14 residues in the CDR3. As DNA, the CDR3 is TGTGCCAGCAGCCCCGGACTACGCGTCGAGACCCAGTACTTC. Protein sequence: CASSPGLRVETQYF.

This chain uses TRBV3-1 (or the pseudogene TRBV3-2) with TRBJ2-7; D not resolved. Germline lookup yields CDR1 LGHDT and CDR2 YNNKEL (reference sequence). CDR3 length: 14 residues. Trimming left V 1 base short and J 2 bases short, with 9 bases between. For the CDR3, the DNA is TGTGCCAGCAGCCAAGGTAACATACCCTACGAGCAGTACTTC. Amino acids: CASSQGNIPYEQYF.

The chain links TRBV23-1 to TRBJ1-5; D not resolved. TRBV23-1 is classed as an ORF, of uncertain function. V was shortened by 4 bases and J by 6 bases, with 1 base between the two germline ends. The CDR3 spans 10 residues. The CDR3 loop is CASSRQPQHF. CDR3 DNA sequence: TGCGCCAGCAGTCGTCAGCCCCAGCATTTT.

This clone has a handful of counts. The chain is built from TRBV27 and TRBJ1-5; possible D gene TRBD1, 5 bases. The CDR3 loop spans 15 amino acids. Trimming stripped 5 bases from V and 0 bases from J, with 11 bases between. In germline, CDR1 is MNHEY, CDR2 SMNVEV (reference sequence). This chain's CDR3 is CASSIQAYSNQPQHF. In DNA, the CDR3 is TGTGCCAGCAGTATACAGGCCTATAGCAATCAGCCCCAGCATTTT.

The rearrangement links TRBV9 to TRBJ1-6, with D hard to call. The CDR3 runs 13 residues. V gave up 5 bases and J gave up 9 bases, with 12 bases separating them. Germline CDR1 is SGDLS and CDR2 is YYNGEE. This chain's CDR3 is CASRIGPGSPLHF. The CDR3 DNA sequence: TGTGCCAGCAGAATCGGGCCGGGTTCACCCCTCCACTTT.

This chain links TRBV7-9 with TRBJ2-3, with a possible D match to TRBD2 (6 bases). The CDR3 runs 14 residues. The V end lost 1 base, the J end lost 6 bases, and 11 bases lay between the germline ends. The germline gives CDR1 SEHNR, CDR2 FQNEAQ (reference sequence). CDR3 in amino acids: CASSLDTRGDTQYF. The CDR3 bases are TGTGCCAGCAGCTTAGACACCCGGGGGGATACGCAGTATTTT.

The gene calls are TRBV18 and TRBJ2-7; 8 nucleotides agree with TRBD2. The germline CDR1 and CDR2 sequences are KGHSH and LQKENI. This CDR3 is built from 15 residues. V shed 6 bases, J shed 5 bases, and the junction held 12 bases outside the gene matches. This chain's CDR3 is CASSQAVAGRDEQYF. DNA for the CDR3: TGTGCCAGCTCCCAAGCAGTAGCGGGAAGGGACGAGCAGTACTTC.

This chain links TRBV5-1 with TRBJ2-3, with a weak D call TRBD2 (6 bases). CDR1 is SGHRS and CDR2 is YFSETQ in the germline V gene. V lost 5 bases, J lost 4 bases, and 11 bases lay in between. The CDR3 runs 13 residues. The CDR3 here is CASRTGVADTQYF. CDR3 coding DNA: TGCGCCAGCAGGACGGGGGTGGCAGATACGCAGTATTTT.

This chain uses TRBV5-1 with TRBJ1-1; unclear D gene. The V end was cut by 4 bases, the J end by 0 bases, with 7 bases between. Germline assignment: CDR1 SGHRS and CDR2 YFSETQ. There are 13 residues in the CDR3. CDR3 region: CASSPGMNTEAFF. Here the CDR3 DNA reads TGCGCCAGCAGCCCTGGGATGAACACTGAAGCTTTCTTT.

The rearrangement joins TRBV30 to TRBJ2-3; no firm D call. V was trimmed by 3 bases and J by 2 bases, leaving 15 bases between them. The germline CDR1 and CDR2 sequences are GTSNPN and SVGIG (reference sequence). The CDR3 extends over 15 amino acids. The CDR3 spells CAWRGYPKLTDTQYF. The DNA for the CDR3 is TGTGCCTGGAGAGGTTACCCCAAGCTCACAGATACGCAGTATTTT.

The gene calls are TRBV7-2 and TRBJ2-7; TRBD2 matches 7 bases. The germline gives CDR1 SGHTA, CDR2 FQGNSA. This CDR3 is 16 amino acids long. J was trimmed by 3 bases and V by 5 bases; bases with no gene match: 13. CDR3 amino acids: CASSQGSSGIGYEQYF. The CDR3 DNA follows: TGTGCCAGCAGCCAAGGCTCGAGCGGGATAGGCTACGAGCAGTACTTC. The full variable domain, completed using reference TRBV7-2 and TRBJ2-7, is GAGVSQSPSNKVTEKGKDVELRCDPISGHTALYWYRQSLGQGLEFLIYFQGNSAPDKSGLPSDRFSAERTGGSVSTLTIQRTQQEDSAVYLCASSQGSSGIGYEQYFGPGTRLTVT.

The CDR3: CASSLTPTTFDGYTF. The DNA for the CDR3 is TGTGCCAGCAGCTTAACCCCGACAACGTTCGATGGCTACACCTTC. The chain combines TRBV7-3 with TRBJ1-2; no clear D. Trimming left V 0 bases short and J 6 bases short, with 14 bases between. Germline loops: CDR1 SGHTA, CDR2 FQGTGA. The CDR3 extends over 15 amino acids. Filled out from reference TRBV7-3 and TRBJ1-2, the complete variable domain reads GAGVSQTPSNKVTEKGKYVELRCDPISGHTALYWYRQSLGQGPEFLIYFQGTGAADDSGLPNDRFFAVRPEGSVSTLKIQRTERGDSAVYLCASSLTPTTFDGYTFGSGTRLTVV.

This chain links TRBV5-1 with TRBJ2-1; TRBD2 agrees at 10 bases. After removal of 1 base from V and 2 bases from J, the junction contained 6 bases not matched to a gene. From germline, CDR1 is SGHRS and CDR2 YFSETQ. The CDR3 covers 17 residues. CDR3 nucleotides: TGCGCCAGCAGCTTGACTAGCGGGACGACAACCTACAATGAGCAGTTCTTC. Protein product: CASSLTSGTTTYNEQFF.

The chain recombines TRBV5-1 with TRBJ2-1, with a weak D call TRBD2 (6 bases). Looked up from germline, CDR1 is SGHRS and CDR2 is YFSETQ. This CDR3 comprises 14 residues. The V end lost 0 bases, the J end lost 7 bases, and 11 bases lay between the germline ends. Written as DNA, the CDR3 is TGCGCCAGCAGCTTGGAAGGCGGGGAAAATGAGCAGTTCTTC. Its translation: CASSLEGGENEQFF.

V gene TRBV2 combines with J gene TRBJ2-7; possibly TRBD1 for D (5 bases). CDR3 length equals 11 residues. Germline V gene data show CDR1 as SNHLY and CDR2 as FYNNEI. The V end lost 7 bases, the J end lost 3 bases, and 7 bases lay between the germline ends. The CDR3 here is CASKGLYEQYF. In DNA form, the CDR3 reads TGTGCCAGCAAGGGGCTCTACGAGCAGTACTTC.

J is TRBJ1-1 and V is TRBV9; D not certain. Trimming removed 0 bases at V and 3 bases at J, with 12 bases between. The CDR3 is made up of 15 amino acids. From germline, CDR1 is SGDLS and CDR2 YYNGEE. This CDR3 reads CASSVVAGSHTEAFF. The CDR3, as DNA: TGTGCCAGCAGCGTAGTAGCTGGGTCCCACACTGAAGCTTTCTTT. The variable domain in full, with the rest retrieved from reference TRBV9 and TRBJ1-1, is DSGVTQTPKHLITATGQRVTLRCSPRSGDLSVYWYQQSLDQGLQFLIQYYNGEERAKGNILERFSAQQFPDLHSELNLSSLELGDSALYFCASSVVAGSHTEAFFGQGTRLTVV.

The gene calls are TRBV20-1 and TRBJ1-6; 7 nucleotides line up with TRBD1. CDR3 length: 14 amino acids. The V segment lost 3 bases and the J segment 10 bases; nucleotides outside the gene matches: 9. Germline assignment: CDR1 DFQATT and CDR2 SNEGSKA (reference sequence). CDR3 DNA sequence: TGCAGTGCTAGTCGCGAGACAGGGCACTCACCCCTCCACTTT. It is translated as CSASRETGHSPLHF.

This chain joins TRBV5-1 and TRBJ2-7, with 9 bases lining up with TRBD2. The length of the CDR3 is 15 residues. V shed 2 bases and J 4 bases; nucleotides not matched to a gene: 7. Germline CDR1 and CDR2: SGHRS and YFSETQ. The CDR3, as DNA: TGCGCCAGCAGCTTAGTTGCTAGCGGGAAATACGAGCAGTACTTC. Translation gives CASSLVASGKYEQYF.

V is TRBV5-4 and J is TRBJ2-7; D gene ambiguous. The CDR3 spans 14 residues. V dropped 3 bases and J dropped 0 bases, with 10 bases sitting between them. Germline lookup yields CDR1 SGHNT and CDR2 YYREEE (reference sequence). In DNA, the CDR3 is TGTGCCAGCAGCTCGGCCCCGAGCTCCTACGAGCAGTACTTC. Protein product: CASSSAPSSYEQYF.

This clone was counted once. The chain recombines TRBV7-6 with TRBJ2-1; TRBD2 agrees at 10 bases. The CDR3 contains 15 residues. Losses at the gene ends were 5 bases for V and 5 bases for J; bases not matched to a gene: 6. Germline V gene lookup returns CDR1 SGHVS and CDR2 FNYEAQ. CDR3 in amino acids: CASSTIAGGDNEQFF. The CDR3 region has the DNA TGTGCCAGCAGCACCATAGCGGGGGGCGACAATGAGCAGTTCTTC.

This clone was recorded only once. The chain uses TRBV10-3 and TRBJ2-2; D is uncertain. There are 13 residues in the CDR3. The germline gives CDR1 ENHRY, CDR2 SYGVKD. The germline V and J ends were trimmed by 3 bases and 0 bases, with 2 bases remaining between them. The CDR3 spells CAISDSNTGELFF. As DNA, the CDR3 is TGTGCCATCAGTGATTCGAACACCGGGGAGCTGTTTTTT.

The chain employs TRBV10-3 and TRBJ2-3; 10 bases agree with TRBD1. V shed 5 bases and J 4 bases; nucleotides not matched to a gene: 6. The CDR3 length is 15 residues. In germline, CDR1 is ENHRY, CDR2 SYGVKD. CDR3 sequence reads: CAISNRDRGSDTQYF. CDR3 sequence (DNA): TGTGCCATCAGTAACCGGGACAGGGGTTCAGATACGCAGTATTTT.

V usage is TRBV28 and J usage is TRBJ2-2; the match to TRBD1 covers 7 bases. CDR1 MDHEN and CDR2 SYDVKM come from the germline V gene. Trimming took 5 bases from V and 2 from J; bases not matched to a gene: 8. This CDR3 contains 16 residues. The CDR3 DNA reads as TGTGCCAGCAGTCCCTTCGGGACAGCCAACACCGGGGAGCTGTTTTTT. Protein: CASSPFGTANTGELFF.

The count of this clone is one. At one of its ends the junction is not consistent with the germline gene, which may arise from a read error. The J gene is TRBJ2-1, the V gene TRBV11-2, with 9 bases identical to TRBD1. This CDR3 has 14 amino acids. CDR1 and CDR2 from the germline V gene are SGHAT and FQNNGV. CDR3 bases: TGTGCCAGCACCTTACAGGGGGCGTACAATGAGCAGTTCTTC. Encoded protein: CASTLQGAYNEQFF.

The rearrangement joins TRBV3-1 (or the pseudogene TRBV3-2) to TRBJ2-3, with 8 bases identical to TRBD1. Losses at the gene ends were 4 bases for V and 0 bases for J; bases not matched to a gene: 9. Per germline, CDR1 LGHDT and CDR2 YNNKEL (reference sequence). The CDR3 contains 17 residues. This CDR3 is CASSRATGALSTDTQYF. DNA of the CDR3: TGTGCCAGCAGCCGCGCGACAGGGGCGTTGAGCACAGATACGCAGTATTTT.